The present T cell receptor (beta chain) was sequenced within a study of shared clonotypes between healthy human individuals. It was across several immunoSEQ plates that each subset's genomic DNA was evenly split. In the study's own analysis: ImmunoSEQ only sent back junction sequences with no quality scores, so filtering was done differently. Clones were read by immunoSEQ multiplex PCR, and TCRdb kept only the in-frame ones, dropping some. V and J calls and clone size are copied from that table; D and trimming were computed from the DNA. The sample includes approximately 510,000 clones, 75% to 85% seen only once; the top ten take around 13%. The CDR3 has 17 residues. V gave up 4 bases and J gave up 0 bases; unmatched junction bases: 8. Germline V gene lookup returns CDR1 MNHNS and CDR2 SASEGT.

This sequence joins TRBV6-1 and TRBJ2-3; 9 bases map to TRBD2. Sequencing input: PBMCs. The source is a woman aged 35 to 49 in good health. Some clones in this sample may be carry-over from other donors' samples. The CDR3 DNA is TGTGCCAGCAGTGCTCGGGGGAGCGGGAGGAGCACAGATACGCAGTATTTT. As protein: CASSARGSGRSTDTQYF.